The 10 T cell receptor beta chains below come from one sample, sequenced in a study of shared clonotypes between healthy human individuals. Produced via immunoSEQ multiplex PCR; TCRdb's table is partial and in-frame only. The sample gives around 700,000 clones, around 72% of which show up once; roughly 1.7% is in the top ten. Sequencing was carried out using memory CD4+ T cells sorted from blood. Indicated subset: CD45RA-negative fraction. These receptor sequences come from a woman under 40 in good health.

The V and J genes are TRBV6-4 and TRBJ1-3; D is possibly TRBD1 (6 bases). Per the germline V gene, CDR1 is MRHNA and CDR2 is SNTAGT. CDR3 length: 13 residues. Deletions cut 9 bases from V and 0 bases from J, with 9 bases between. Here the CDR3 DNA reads TGTGCCAGGGGGGCCATCTCTGGAAACACCATATATTTT. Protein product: CARGAISGNTIYF.

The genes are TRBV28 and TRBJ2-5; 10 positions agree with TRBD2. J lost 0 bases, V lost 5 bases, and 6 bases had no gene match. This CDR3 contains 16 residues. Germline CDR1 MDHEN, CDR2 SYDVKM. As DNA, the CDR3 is TGTGCCAGCAGTACCTCTAGCGGGGGTAACCAAGAGACCCAGTACTTC. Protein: CASSTSSGGNQETQYF. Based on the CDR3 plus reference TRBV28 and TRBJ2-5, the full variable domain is DVKVTQSSRYLVKRTGEKVFLECVQDMDHENMFWYRQDPGLGLRLIYFSYDVKMKEKGDIPEGYSVSREKKERFSLILESASTNQTSMYLCASSTSSGGNQETQYFGPGTRLLVL.

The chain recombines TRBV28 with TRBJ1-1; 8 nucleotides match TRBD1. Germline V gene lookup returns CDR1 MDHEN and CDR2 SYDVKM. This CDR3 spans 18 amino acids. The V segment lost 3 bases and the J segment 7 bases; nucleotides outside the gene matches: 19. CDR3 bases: TGTGCCAGCAGTTTGCGAACCCTCAGGGGGCTGGGGGCGTTTGAAGCTTTCTTT. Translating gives CASSLRTLRGLGAFEAFF.

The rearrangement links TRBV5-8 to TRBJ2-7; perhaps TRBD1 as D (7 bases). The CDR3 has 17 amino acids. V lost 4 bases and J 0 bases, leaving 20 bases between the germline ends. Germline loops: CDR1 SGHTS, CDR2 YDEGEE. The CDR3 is CASSPSGGGLSSYEQYF. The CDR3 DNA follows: TGTGCCAGCAGCCCCTCAGGAGGGGGCCTAAGCTCCTACGAGCAGTACTTC.

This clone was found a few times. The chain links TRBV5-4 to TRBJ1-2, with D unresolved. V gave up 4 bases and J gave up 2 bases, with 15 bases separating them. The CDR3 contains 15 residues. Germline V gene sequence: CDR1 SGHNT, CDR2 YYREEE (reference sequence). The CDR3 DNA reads TGTGCCAGCAGCCAAGATGGGGAACAGAACTATGGCTACACCTTC. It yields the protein CASSQDGEQNYGYTF.

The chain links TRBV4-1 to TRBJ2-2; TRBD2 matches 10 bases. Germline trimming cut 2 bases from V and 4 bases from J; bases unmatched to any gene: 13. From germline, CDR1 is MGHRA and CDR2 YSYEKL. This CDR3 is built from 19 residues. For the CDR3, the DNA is TGCGCCAGCAGCCAAACGGGACTAGCGACAAGTCGAGGCACCGGGGAGCTGTTTTTT. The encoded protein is CASSQTGLATSRGTGELFF.

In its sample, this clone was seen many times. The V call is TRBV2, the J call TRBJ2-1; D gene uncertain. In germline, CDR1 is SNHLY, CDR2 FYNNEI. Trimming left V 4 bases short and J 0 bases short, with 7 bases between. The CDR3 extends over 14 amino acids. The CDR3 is CASSVLNSYNEQFF. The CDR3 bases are TGTGCCAGCAGTGTCCTTAACTCCTACAATGAGCAGTTCTTC.

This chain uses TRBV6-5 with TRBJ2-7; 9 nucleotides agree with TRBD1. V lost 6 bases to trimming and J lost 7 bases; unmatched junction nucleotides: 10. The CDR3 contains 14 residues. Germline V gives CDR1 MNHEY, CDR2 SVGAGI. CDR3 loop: CASRETGGRGEQYF. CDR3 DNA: TGTGCCAGCAGGGAAACAGGGGGCAGGGGGGAGCAGTACTTC.

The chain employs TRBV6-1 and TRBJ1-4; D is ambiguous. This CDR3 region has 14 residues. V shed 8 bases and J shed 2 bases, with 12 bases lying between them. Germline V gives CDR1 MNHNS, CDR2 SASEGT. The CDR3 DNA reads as TGTGCCAGCCTCCCACCGGGTACTAATGAAAAACTGTTTTTT. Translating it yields CASLPPGTNEKLFF.

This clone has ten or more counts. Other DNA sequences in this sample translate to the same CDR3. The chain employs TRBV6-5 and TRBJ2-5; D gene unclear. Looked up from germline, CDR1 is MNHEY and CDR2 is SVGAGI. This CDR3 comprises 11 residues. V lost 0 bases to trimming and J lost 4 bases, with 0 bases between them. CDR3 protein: CASSYSETQYF. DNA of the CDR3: TGTGCCAGCAGTTACTCAGAGACCCAGTACTTC.